This entry lists 28 T cell receptor beta chains sequenced from one sample in a study of blood T cell repertoires in COVID-19. TCRdb keeps only in-frame clones here, not all; method: immunoSEQ multiplex PCR. The table records around 450,000 clones, 70% to 90% of them present only once. Sequencing was carried out using PBMCs or T cells enriched from blood (not recorded which). Receptors originate from a woman aged 18-30 years with acute COVID-19.

This clone is a singleton in its sample. The chain combines TRBV6-1 with TRBJ2-3; D gene ambiguous. V was cut by 2 bases and J by 4 bases, with 7 bases left in between. The CDR3 has 13 residues. Germline CDR1 MNHNS, CDR2 SASEGT. This CDR3 reads CASSETHSDTQYF. The CDR3 DNA reads as TGTGCCAGCAGTGAAACCCACTCAGATACGCAGTATTTT.

The chain combines TRBV19 with TRBJ1-2, with 9 bases identical to TRBD1. V was pared by 7 bases and J by 2 bases, with 5 bases of the junction left unmatched. Per germline, CDR1 LNHDA and CDR2 SQIVND (reference sequence). The length of the CDR3 is 14 residues. The CDR3 protein is CASTSGTGNYGYTF. The DNA of the CDR3 is TGTGCCAGTACCAGCGGGACAGGGAACTATGGCTACACCTTC.

This clone was seen only once. The same CDR3 can be traced to other DNA sequences in this sample. The chain employs TRBV7-2 and TRBJ1-5; no clear D. Germline lookup yields CDR1 SGHTA and CDR2 FQGNSA. This CDR3 has 14 residues. V dropped 2 bases and J dropped 4 bases, with 9 bases sitting between them. This chain's CDR3 is CASSLIGGNQPQHF. In DNA form, the CDR3 reads TGTGCCAGCAGCTTAATCGGAGGGAATCAGCCCCAGCATTTT. Full variable domain (rest looked up from reference TRBV7-2 and TRBJ1-5): GAGVSQSPSNKVTEKGKDVELRCDPISGHTALYWYRQSLGQGLEFLIYFQGNSAPDKSGLPSDRFSAERTGGSVSTLTIQRTQQEDSAVYLCASSLIGGNQPQHFGDGTRLSIL.

This chain joins TRBV5-8 and TRBJ1-2, with unresolved D. Trimming pared 0 bases from V and 8 bases from J, leaving 11 bases between. The germline gives CDR1 SGHTS, CDR2 YDEGEE. The CDR3 has 13 amino acids. The CDR3 bases are TGTGCCAGCAGCTTGGATTCCCGGTGGGGCTACACCTTC. It is translated as CASSLDSRWGYTF.

The chain is built from TRBV19 and TRBJ2-1; D possibly corresponds to TRBD2 (6 bases). V gave up 6 bases and J gave up 0 bases, with 6 bases separating them. Looked up from germline, CDR1 is LNHDA and CDR2 is SQIVND (reference sequence). The CDR3 is 13 residues long. The CDR3 DNA is TGTGCCAGTAGGACTAGCTCCTACAATGAGCAGTTCTTC. This sequence encodes CASRTSSYNEQFF.

The J gene is TRBJ2-5, the V gene TRBV4-3; 11 bases match TRBD2. The CDR3 has 16 amino acids. The V gene end was trimmed by 3 bases and the J gene end by 3 bases; junction bases not matched to a gene: 6. From germline, CDR1 is LGHNA and CDR2 YSLEER. CDR3 DNA: TGCGCCAGCAGCCAGGAATTACTAGCGGGAGAAGAGACCCAGTACTTC. This gives the protein CASSQELLAGEETQYF.

V gene TRBV25-1 combines with J gene TRBJ1-2, with TRBD1 matching 7 bases. V lost 8 bases and J lost 8; bases outside the gene matches: 8. The CDR3 contains 12 residues. Per the germline V gene, CDR1 is MGHDK and CDR2 is SYGVNS. The CDR3 sequence is CASADRAGGYTF. The DNA for the CDR3 is TGTGCCAGCGCTGACAGGGCCGGAGGCTACACCTTC.

This sequence joins TRBV4-1 and TRBJ2-1; 7 bases align to TRBD2. This CDR3 is 16 amino acids long. The germline gives CDR1 MGHRA, CDR2 YSYEKL. J gave up 7 bases and V 3 bases, and 12 bases lay outside the gene matches. The CDR3 coding sequence is TGCGCCAGCAGCCAGCCTCTCGCCGGGAGGAAGAATGAGCAGTTCTTC. Translating gives CASSQPLAGRKNEQFF.

The rearrangement joins TRBV12-5 to TRBJ2-1, with 8 bases identical to TRBD1. V shed 7 bases and J 3 bases; nucleotides not matched to a gene: 8. This CDR3 contains 15 residues. From germline, CDR1 is LGHNT and CDR2 FRNRAP. The CDR3 sequence: CASESGQGGYNEQFF. CDR3 nucleotide sequence: TGTGCTAGTGAGTCCGGACAGGGAGGCTACAATGAGCAGTTCTTC.

This clone has just one count. The same CDR3 can be traced to other DNA sequences in this sample. The rearrangement links TRBV30 to TRBJ2-7; D not resolved. This CDR3 region has 11 residues. Trimming left V 0 bases short and J 4 bases short, with 4 bases between. CDR1 is GTSNPN and CDR2 is SVGIG in the germline V gene (reference sequence). The CDR3 loop reads CAWSVLYEQYF. The CDR3 bases are TGTGCCTGGAGTGTACTGTACGAGCAGTACTTC.

This chain links TRBV30 with TRBJ1-2; 9 bases line up with TRBD1. V lost 8 bases, J lost 3 bases, and 16 bases stayed unmatched. Germline V gene sequence: CDR1 GTSNPN, CDR2 SVGIG (reference sequence). The CDR3 is made up of 16 amino acids. The CDR3 region is CARAYSGTGRDYGYTF. Written as DNA, the CDR3 is TGTGCCCGAGCTTACTCCGGGACAGGGAGAGACTATGGCTACACCTTC.

The rearrangement joins TRBV3-1 (or the pseudogene TRBV3-2) to TRBJ2-3, with 7 bases lining up with TRBD2. V lost 1 base to trimming and J lost 2 bases; unmatched junction nucleotides: 6. Germline V CDR1 and CDR2: LGHDT, YNNKEL (reference sequence). This CDR3 region has 16 residues. CDR3 coding DNA: TGTGCCAGCAGCCAAGTTGTGGGGGGGACCACAGATACGCAGTATTTT. Amino acids: CASSQVVGGTTDTQYF.

The chain carries TRBV11-3 and TRBJ2-3, with D possibly matching TRBD2 (5 bases). The CDR3 runs 16 residues. Germline CDR1 is SGHNT and CDR2 is YENEEA. V lost 2 bases to trimming and J lost 3 bases, with 15 bases between them. CDR3 nucleotides: TGTGCCAGCAGCTTAAGGAGAGGGAAAGGGACAGATACGCAGTATTTT. This gives the protein CASSLRRGKGTDTQYF.

The chain couples TRBV13 to TRBJ2-1, with 7 positions matching TRBD2. CDR1 and CDR2 (germline): PRHDT, FYEKMQ (reference sequence). J lost 1 base, V lost 0 bases, and 12 bases had no gene match. The CDR3 extends over 19 amino acids. CDR3 nucleotide sequence: TGTGCCAGCAGCTTAGGCCTCGACGGGGGGACCAGATCCTACAATGAGCAGTTCTTC. It translates to CASSLGLDGGTRSYNEQFF.

This clone appeared a few times. This chain joins TRBV7-9 and TRBJ2-1, with a tentative D call TRBD1 (6 bases). Trimming pared 5 bases from V and 3 bases from J, leaving 11 bases between. CDR3 length: 14 amino acids. Germline V gene sequence: CDR1 SEHNR, CDR2 FQNEAQ (reference sequence). As DNA, the CDR3 is TGTGCCAGCAGCCCCCGGGACAACTACAATGAGCAGTTCTTC. This translates into CASSPRDNYNEQFF.

The chain couples TRBV3-1 (or the pseudogene TRBV3-2) to TRBJ1-6; possibly TRBD1 for D (5 bases). Germline-derived CDR1 and CDR2 are LGHDT and YNNKEL (reference sequence). The CDR3 totals 17 residues. V lost 0 bases and J lost 6, with 15 bases in between. The CDR3 DNA reads as TGTGCCAGCAGCCAAGAACCAGGGTACCTTCCTAATTCACCCCTCCACTTT. Amino acid sequence: CASSQEPGYLPNSPLHF.

The rearrangement links TRBV7-2 to TRBJ2-4; D possibly corresponds to TRBD2 (5 bases). CDR3 length: 14 residues. V gave up 4 bases and J gave up 6 bases, with 13 bases separating them. The germline gives CDR1 SGHTA, CDR2 FQGNSA. Written as DNA, the CDR3 is TGTGCCAGCAGCTCCACTAGTGGGATAAACATTCAGTACTTC. Amino acid sequence: CASSSTSGINIQYF.

J is TRBJ2-1 and V is TRBV9; 7 nucleotides agree with TRBD1. The CDR3 length is 17 residues. CDR1 SGDLS and CDR2 YYNGEE come from the germline V gene. The trim removed 4 bases at V and 5 bases at J, leaving 15 bases unmatched. CDR3: CASSHNRQGGRDNEQFF. In nucleotides, the CDR3 is TGTGCCAGCAGCCATAACCGACAGGGCGGTAGGGACAATGAGCAGTTCTTC. Complete variable domain (other parts from reference TRBV9 and TRBJ2-1): DSGVTQTPKHLITATGQRVTLRCSPRSGDLSVYWYQQSLDQGLQFLIQYYNGEERAKGNILERFSAQQFPDLHSELNLSSLELGDSALYFCASSHNRQGGRDNEQFFGPGTRLTVL.

This sequence joins TRBV4-1 and TRBJ2-1; no firm D call. The CDR3 runs to 17 residues. Germline V gene sequence: CDR1 MGHRA, CDR2 YSYEKL. V was pared by 0 bases and J by 0 bases, with 12 bases between. CDR3 coding DNA: TGCGCCAGCAGCCAAGAAGGTCCCCGGAGCTCCTACAATGAGCAGTTCTTC. It codes for CASSQEGPRSSYNEQFF.

The chain joins TRBV28 to TRBJ2-3, with D possibly being TRBD2 (5 bases). V lost 10 bases and J lost 4, with 15 bases in between. The CDR3 spans 13 residues. Germline CDR1 MDHEN, CDR2 SYDVKM. The CDR3 DNA is TGTGCCATCGCTTTAGAGGGCGCAGATACGCAGTATTTT. Protein: CAIALEGADTQYF.

In the case of this clone: Other DNA sequences in this sample translate to the same CDR3. This rearrangement joins TRBV6-2 or TRBV6-3 to TRBJ1-1; 8 nucleotides align to TRBD1. The CDR3 has 13 amino acids. Germline CDR1 MNHEY, CDR2 SVGEGT. J gave up 5 bases and V 5 bases, and 4 bases lay outside the gene matches. CDR3 DNA: TGTGCCAGCAGTCCAGGACAGGGAACTGAAGCTTTCTTT. Amino acids: CASSPGQGTEAFF.

V gene TRBV19 combines with J gene TRBJ1-5; 10 positions agree with TRBD1. V lost 10 bases, J lost 6 bases, and 6 bases stayed unmatched. The V gene's germline CDR1 is LNHDA and CDR2 SQIVND (reference sequence). The CDR3 runs 13 residues. Here the CDR3 DNA reads TGTGCCACCGAGGACAGGGGGGGTCAGCCCCAGCATTTT. Protein product: CATEDRGGQPQHF. The full variable domain, its missing parts supplied by reference TRBV19 and TRBJ1-5, is DGGITQSPKYLFRKEGQNVTLSCEQNLNHDAMYWYRQDPGQGLRLIYYSQIVNDFQKGDIAEGYSVSREKKESFPLTVTSAQKNPTAFYLCATEDRGGQPQHFGDGTRLSIL.

The genes are TRBV7-2 and TRBJ2-1; tentatively, D is TRBD1 (6 bases). V was trimmed by 1 base and J by 4 bases, leaving 8 bases between them. CDR3 length: 14 amino acids. Germline V gene data show CDR1 as SGHTA and CDR2 as FQGNSA. In DNA form, the CDR3 reads TGTGCCAGCAGCTTAGGGACAGCTTACAATGAGCAGTTCTTC. The encoded protein is CASSLGTAYNEQFF.

The chain links TRBV6-4 to TRBJ2-2; D ambiguous. The CDR3 has 14 residues. Germline V CDR1 and CDR2: MRHNA, SNTAGT. The germline V and J ends were trimmed by 2 bases and 6 bases, with 10 bases remaining between them. In DNA, the CDR3 is TGTGCCAGCAGTGACGGGCAGGCTGCCGGGGAGCTGTTTTTT. Residues: CASSDGQAAGELFF.

The chain couples TRBV21-1 to TRBJ1-2; TRBD1, as called in the table, went unchecked against the DNA. TRBV21-1 is a pseudogene. The CDR3 is 13 residues long. In nucleotides, the CDR3 is TGTGCCAGCAGCTGGGACAGGGGATGTGGCTACACCTTC. It codes for CASSWDRGCGYTF.

The rearrangement joins TRBV10-3 to TRBJ2-3, with 7 bases matching TRBD2. The V gene's germline CDR1 is ENHRY and CDR2 SYGVKD. The CDR3 runs to 14 residues. The trim removed 10 bases at V and 0 bases at J, leaving 7 bases unmatched. The CDR3 region has the DNA TGTGCCACAAAGGCAGCGGGGAGCACAGATACGCAGTATTTT. It specifies CATKAAGSTDTQYF.

This sequence joins TRBV10-3 and TRBJ1-6; TRBD1 is a possible D gene (6 bases). Trimming cost V 0 bases and J 8 bases, with 17 bases left between them. Germline V lookup: CDR1 ENHRY, CDR2 SYGVKD. This CDR3 contains 17 residues. The CDR3 DNA follows: TGTGCCATCAGTGAGTCTTTACGACAGGATTTAGATTCACCCCTCCACTTT. It is translated as CAISESLRQDLDSPLHF.

This chain joins TRBV5-3 and TRBJ1-5; tentative D call: TRBD1 (6 bases). TRBV5-3 carries the ORF label, with uncertain function. The CDR3 sequence is 13 residues long. Trimming cost V 3 bases and J 9 bases, with 13 bases left between them. The CDR3 is CARSYGQLGPQHF. CDR3 DNA sequence: TGTGCCAGAAGCTATGGACAGTTAGGGCCCCAGCATTTT.